The sample holds a few counts of the clone carrying this TCR beta chain. The target antigen is unknown. V lost 4 bases and J lost 15, with 16 bases in between. Germline V CDR1 and CDR2: MNHNS, SASEGT. The CDR3 extends over 12 amino acids. This entry belongs to a study of T cells in Graves' hyperthyroidism and ophthalmopathy. Study-level information: Peripheral blood was taken when the disease was first diagnosed, before any treatment began. Notes on the study in general: Blood held most thyroid clonotypes expanded above 0.001 frequency.

Template material for amplifying TCR beta CDR3 regions consisted of RNA transcripts. HTBI primers drove first-round RT-PCR of the TCR CDR3. Each CDR3 protein is one row after TCRdb ran MiXCR on the multiplex PCR reads. Of hundreds of thousands of distinct CDR3 sequences listed, approximately 16% are singletons. Patients aged 18 to 65 had newly diagnosed hyperthyroidism that had lasted under 2 months. This sequence was found in a young woman with Graves' hyperthyroidism. The chain joins TRBV6-1 to TRBJ2-1; no clear D gene. Sequenced: blood. CDR3 amino acids: CASSVEQVKGFF. The CDR3 region has the DNA TGTGCCAGCAGTGTTGAGCAGGTAAAGGGGTTCTTC.